This TCR beta chain was sequenced in a study of T cell responses to AZD1222 COVID-19 vaccine. Study-level results: Spike-specific TCR depth and breadth grew after two AZD1222 doses. None of the repertoires were sampled until the peak T cell response had passed. Clonal diversity may have been underestimated in mostly white British donors. Just a handful of AZD1222 recipients were seropositive at baseline.

This CDR3 is 15 amino acids long. Germline V gene data show CDR1 as LNHDA and CDR2 as SQIVND (reference sequence). V lost 2 bases, J lost 4 bases, and 11 bases lay in between. Sequenced by immunoSEQ multiplex PCR; TCRdb stores in-frame clones only, minus some. The table includes 100,000 to 120,000 clones, 88% detected once. Points on this clone: Antigen specificity is unknown.

The source was peripheral blood, collected 28 days after the second AZD1222 dose. The gene calls are TRBV19 and TRBJ2-2; D is undetermined. The receptor's source is an adult who received the AZD1222 COVID-19 vaccine. CDR3 coding DNA: TGTGCCAGTAGTATATCGGCAGCCCCCACCGGGGAGCTGTTTTTT. Translating gives CASSISAAPTGELFF.